The 12 T cell receptor beta chains given below trace back to one sample, sequenced in a study of blood T cell repertoires in COVID-19. Measured with immunoSEQ multiplex PCR; TCRdb has only the in-frame clones, and not every one. This sample has about 170,000 clones, with around 84% found just once. The material sequenced was peripheral blood. These receptors all come from a man aged 50-60 years with active or convalescent COVID-19.

The J gene is TRBJ1-4, the V gene TRBV6-5, with D tentatively TRBD1 (5 bases). This CDR3 contains 14 residues. Between the trimmed V and J ends, which lost 4 bases and 2 bases, there was a span of 8 bases. Germline CDR1 MNHEY, CDR2 SVGAGI. The CDR3 protein is CASSSGSTNEKLFF. CDR3 sequence (DNA): TGTGCCAGCAGTTCAGGGTCCACTAATGAAAAACTGTTTTTT.

The gene calls are TRBV25-1 and TRBJ1-3, with 8 bases lining up with TRBD1. J was trimmed by 3 bases and V by 6 bases; bases with no gene match: 4. The CDR3 totals 14 residues. CDR1 and CDR2 from the germline V gene are MGHDK and SYGVNS. The CDR3 DNA follows: TGTGCCAGCAGCCACACAGGGGGTGGAAACACCATATATTTT. Its translation: CASSHTGGGNTIYF. The whole variable domain, filled in from reference TRBV25-1 and TRBJ1-3, reads EADIYQTPRYLVIGTGKKITLECSQTMGHDKMYWYQQDPGMELHLIHYSYGVNSTEKGDLSSESTVSRIRTEHFPLTLESARPSHTSQYLCASSHTGGGNTIYFGEGSWLTVV.

With regard to this clone: Other DNA sequences in the same sample also yield this CDR3. The chain employs TRBV2 and TRBJ2-7; D is unclear. The CDR3 covers 12 residues. The V end was cut by 4 bases, the J end by 3 bases, with 7 bases between. Looked up from germline, CDR1 is SNHLY and CDR2 is FYNNEI. The CDR3 bases are TGTGCCAGCAGTGCCGGTGGCTACGAGCAGTACTTC. This gives the protein CASSAGGYEQYF.

The J gene is TRBJ1-2, the V gene TRBV3-1 (or the pseudogene TRBV3-2), with D possibly matching TRBD1 (5 bases). The CDR3 is 14 amino acids. V gave up 2 bases and J gave up 2 bases, with 9 bases separating them. From germline, CDR1 is LGHDT and CDR2 YNNKEL (reference sequence). The CDR3 is CASSQPTGNYGYTF. The DNA of the CDR3 is TGTGCCAGCAGCCAACCTACAGGCAACTATGGCTACACCTTC.

The rearrangement links TRBV29-1 to TRBJ1-1; maybe TRBD1 (6 bases). This CDR3 contains 12 residues. CDR1 and CDR2 (germline): SQVTM, ANQGSEA. In nucleotides, the CDR3 is TGCGGGGCGGGGGCAGGGTGGACTGAAGCTTTCTTT. As protein: CGAGAGWTEAFF.

The CDR3 nucleotides read TGTGCCAGCTCGACGACAGAGAGCTCTGAAGCTTTCTTT. It encodes CASSTTESSEAFF. The chain has TRBV18 and TRBJ1-1; D is possibly TRBD1 (5 bases). V lost 6 bases, J lost 6 bases, and 14 bases lay in between. Per the germline V gene, CDR1 is KGHSH and CDR2 is LQKENI. CDR3 length equals 13 residues.

The chain joins TRBV14 to TRBJ1-4, with D maybe TRBD1 (6 bases). V dropped 3 bases and J dropped 5 bases, with 13 bases sitting between them. Looked up from germline, CDR1 is SGHDN and CDR2 is FVKESK. The CDR3 has 15 residues. CDR3: CASSQYSGANEKLFF. The CDR3 DNA follows: TGTGCCAGCAGCCAGTACTCAGGGGCGAATGAAAAACTGTTTTTT. The full variable domain, with the rest looked up from reference TRBV14 and TRBJ1-4, is EAGVTQFPSHSVIEKGQTVTLRCDPISGHDNLYWYRRVMGKEIKFLLHFVKESKQDESGMPNNRFLAERTGGTYSTLKVQPAELEDSGVYFCASSQYSGANEKLFFGSGTQLSVL.

This clone appeared a single time. The same CDR3 also results from other DNA sequences found in this sample. The gene calls are TRBV5-5 and TRBJ2-4, with D possibly TRBD2 on 6 matching bases. The CDR3 contains 15 residues. V was cut by 4 bases and J by 6 bases, with 17 bases left in between. The V gene's germline CDR1 is SGHKS and CDR2 YYEKEE (reference sequence). CDR3 in amino acids: CASSLSIGGLNIQYF. CDR3 DNA sequence: TGTGCCAGCAGCCTGTCTATTGGGGGACTAAACATTCAGTACTTC.

V and J are TRBV6-5 and TRBJ1-2, with D possibly matching TRBD1 (6 bases). The CDR3 totals 15 residues. Germline assignment: CDR1 MNHEY and CDR2 SVGAGI. V lost 5 bases and J lost 2, with 15 bases in between. The CDR3 sequence is CASSPTPDSNYGYTF. CDR3 nucleotide sequence: TGTGCCAGCAGTCCCACCCCGGACAGCAACTATGGCTACACCTTC.

This chain uses TRBV6-2 or TRBV6-3 with TRBJ2-1; 11 bases align to TRBD2. The CDR3 consists of 14 residues. Germline V CDR1 and CDR2: MNHEY, SVGEGT. J was trimmed by 9 bases and V by 5 bases; bases with no gene match: 6. DNA of the CDR3: TGTGCCAGCAGTATAGCGGGGGGGTATGGTGAGCAGTTCTTC. Translation: CASSIAGGYGEQFF.

The chain carries TRBV11-2 and TRBJ1-1, with D tentatively TRBD1 (6 bases). V dropped 2 bases and J dropped 5 bases, with 9 bases sitting between them. The germline V gene encodes CDR1 SGHAT and CDR2 FQNNGV. The CDR3 sequence is 13 residues long. CDR3 region: CASSLQGLTEAFF. In nucleotides, the CDR3 is TGTGCCAGCAGCTTACAGGGGCTAACTGAAGCTTTCTTT.

The V gene is TRBV7-2, the J gene TRBJ2-3; 11 positions match TRBD2. Germline V gene sequence: CDR1 SGHTA, CDR2 FQGNSA. This CDR3 region has 18 residues. Germline trimming cut 2 bases from V and 5 bases from J; bases unmatched to any gene: 12. The CDR3 reads CASSLSGLAGGPGDTQYF. CDR3 DNA sequence: TGTGCCAGCAGCTTAAGTGGGTTAGCGGGGGGGCCGGGAGATACGCAGTATTTT.